This record concerns one TCR beta chain sequence. The ends were cut back, 2 bases at V and 1 base at J, with 11 bases in the middle. Germline V gene data show CDR1 as SGHTA and CDR2 as FQGTGA. The CDR3 length is 16 residues. In the authors' methods: Amplification with reference gene primers provided the estimates of nucleated cell counts. This table comes from immunoSEQ multiplex PCR, and its TCRdb copy is limited to in-frame clones, with some not included. V and J calls and clone size are given by that table; D and trimming were obtained from the DNA. Of about 140,000 clones in the sample, almost 80% were seen once. This sample is drawn from a study of blood T cell repertoires in COVID-19. Individuals drawn from approximately 26 US areas were roughly 18 to 100 years old. In assigning cohorts, the study relied on participant-reported clinical history. Among Cohort 3 donors, those recovered had two negative PCRs, clearance, or symptom resolution.

This chain links TRBV7-3 with TRBJ2-2, with D possibly TRBD1 on 5 matching bases. This clonotype was obtained from a woman between 45 and 60 years old who had recovered from COVID-19. Material for sequencing was PBMCs or T cells enriched from blood (not recorded which). As DNA, the CDR3 is TGTGCCAGCAGCTTATGGATGACAGAGAACACCGGGGAGCTGTTTTTT. Amino acid sequence: CASSLWMTENTGELFF. The full variable domain, rest sourced from reference TRBV7-3 and TRBJ2-2, is GAGVSQTPSNKVTEKGKYVELRCDPISGHTALYWYRQSLGQGPEFLIYFQGTGAADDSGLPNDRFFAVRPEGSVSTLKIQRTERGDSAVYLCASSLWMTENTGELFFGEGSRLTVL.